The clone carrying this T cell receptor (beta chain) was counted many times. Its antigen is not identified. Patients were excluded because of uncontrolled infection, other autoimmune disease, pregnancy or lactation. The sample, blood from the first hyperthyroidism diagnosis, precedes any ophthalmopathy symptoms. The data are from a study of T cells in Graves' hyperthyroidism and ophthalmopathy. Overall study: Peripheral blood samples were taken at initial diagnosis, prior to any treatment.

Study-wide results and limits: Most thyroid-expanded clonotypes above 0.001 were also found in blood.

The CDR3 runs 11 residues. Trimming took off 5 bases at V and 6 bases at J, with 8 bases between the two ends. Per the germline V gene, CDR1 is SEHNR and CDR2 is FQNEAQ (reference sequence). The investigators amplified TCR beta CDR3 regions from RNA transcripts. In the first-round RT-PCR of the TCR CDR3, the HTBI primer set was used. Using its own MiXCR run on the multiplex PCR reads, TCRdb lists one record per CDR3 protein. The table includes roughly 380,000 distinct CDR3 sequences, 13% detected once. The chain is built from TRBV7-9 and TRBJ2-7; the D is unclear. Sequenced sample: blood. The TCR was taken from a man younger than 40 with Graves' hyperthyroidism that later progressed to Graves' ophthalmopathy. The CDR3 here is CASSPRLEQYF. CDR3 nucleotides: TGTGCCAGCAGCCCCAGACTCGAGCAGTACTTC.